This T cell receptor beta chain derives from a study of T cell responses to AZD1222 COVID-19 vaccine. Assay used: immunoSEQ multiplex PCR; TCRdb lists only in-frame clones, some missing. Altogether 130,000 or so clones are present, more than 85% being singletons, with the ten largest covering approximately 1.8%. The CDR3 runs 22 residues. Germline CDR1 is LGHDT and CDR2 is YNNKEL (reference sequence). V lost 3 bases to trimming and J lost 0 bases; unmatched junction nucleotides: 18. The source of this sequence is an adult in good health. Sequencing used peripheral blood, obtained on day 0 of AZD1222 vaccination. V gene TRBV3-1 (or the pseudogene TRBV3-2) combines with J gene TRBJ2-1; 12 bases are shared with TRBD2. The CDR3 DNA reads TGTGCCAGCAGCCACTACGCCTCGTTGCCTAGCGGGGGGGGGAGCTCCTACAATGAGCAGTTCTTC. Amino acids: CASSHYASLPSGGGSSYNEQFF.